This TCR beta chain originates from a study of T cells after yellow fever vaccination. In germline, CDR1 is LNHDA, CDR2 SQIVND (reference sequence). The V and J ends lost 3 bases and 9 bases, in that order; junction bases with no gene match: 6. This CDR3 region has 15 residues. One entry per CDR3 protein, called by TCRdb with MiXCR from the 5' RACE reads. The sample contains 300,000 to 400,000 distinct CDR3 sequences, around 6.4% of which appear only once. This sequence originates from a man younger than 40 who received the YFV17D yellow fever vaccine. This chain links TRBV19 with TRBJ2-1; 12 positions match TRBD2. This sample comprised PBMCs, obtained 5 days after the yellow fever booster vaccination. CDR3 nucleotides: TGTGCCAGTAGTATCTCTAGCGGGAGGGCCAGTGAGCAGTTCTTC. Protein sequence: CASSISSGRASEQFF.